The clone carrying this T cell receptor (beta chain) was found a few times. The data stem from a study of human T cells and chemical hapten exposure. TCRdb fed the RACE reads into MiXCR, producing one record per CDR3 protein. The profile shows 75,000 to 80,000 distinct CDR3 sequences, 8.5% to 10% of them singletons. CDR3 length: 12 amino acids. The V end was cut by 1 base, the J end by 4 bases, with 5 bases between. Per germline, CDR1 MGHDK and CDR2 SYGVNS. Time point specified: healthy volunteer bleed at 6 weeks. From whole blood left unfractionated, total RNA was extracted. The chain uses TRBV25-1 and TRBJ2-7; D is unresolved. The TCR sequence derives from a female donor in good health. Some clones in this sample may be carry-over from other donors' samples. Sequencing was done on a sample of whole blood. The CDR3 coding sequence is TGTGCCAGCAGTGAATTCGGGTACGAGCAGTACTTC. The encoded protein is CASSEFGYEQYF.